A single sample is the source of the 23 T cell receptor beta chains below, sequenced in a study of OX40 agonist ivuxolimab in advanced cancers. Some clones are missing from TCRdb's copy, which holds only in-frame ones; the method was immunoSEQ multiplex PCR. The data show roughly 51,000 clones, approximately 88% seen once. The sequences come from CD4+ or CD8+ T cells sorted from blood, collected in a trial of the OX40 agonist ivuxolimab. Every receptor here comes from an adult with an advanced solid tumor such as melanoma, head and neck, liver or kidney cancer.

The chain uses TRBV6-4 and TRBJ2-5; D uncertain. Trimming took off 0 bases at V and 5 bases at J, with 7 bases between the two ends. The germline CDR1 and CDR2 sequences are MRHNA and SNTAGT. The CDR3 consists of 13 residues. The CDR3 protein is CASSDSNGETQYF. The CDR3 region has the DNA TGTGCCAGCAGTGACTCGAATGGGGAGACCCAGTACTTC.

V and J are TRBV27 and TRBJ2-3; 8 nucleotides align to TRBD2. J gave up 3 bases and V 5 bases, and 7 bases lay outside the gene matches. The CDR3 spans 15 residues. Germline CDR1 is MNHEY and CDR2 is SMNVEV (reference sequence). CDR3 in amino acids: CASSSGAGGTDTQYF. CDR3 nucleotides: TGTGCCAGCAGTAGCGGGGCGGGGGGTACAGATACGCAGTATTTT.

V is TRBV27 and J is TRBJ2-7; 8 positions agree with TRBD1. Germline lookup yields CDR1 MNHEY and CDR2 SMNVEV (reference sequence). There are 13 residues in the CDR3. V lost 3 bases, J lost 3 bases, and 1 base stayed unmatched. CDR3 sequence (DNA): TGTGCCAGCAGTTTCGGACAGGGCTACGAGCAGTACTTC. Its translation: CASSFGQGYEQYF.

The CDR3: CASSQGFGQGYEQYF. The DNA of the CDR3 is TGTGCCAGCAGCCAGGGGTTCGGACAGGGATACGAGCAGTACTTC. This chain links TRBV14 with TRBJ2-7; 8 bases align to TRBD1. J gave up 4 bases and V 3 bases, and 8 bases lay outside the gene matches. CDR3 length: 15 amino acids. Germline V gene data show CDR1 as SGHDN and CDR2 as FVKESK. The full variable domain, its missing parts supplied by reference TRBV14 and TRBJ2-7, is EAGVTQFPSHSVIEKGQTVTLRCDPISGHDNLYWYRRVMGKEIKFLLHFVKESKQDESGMPNNRFLAERTGGTYSTLKVQPAELEDSGVYFCASSQGFGQGYEQYFGPGTRLTVT.

The V and J genes are TRBV6-1 and TRBJ2-7, with 8 bases lining up with TRBD2. Losses at the gene ends were 3 bases for V and 1 base for J; bases not matched to a gene: 2. In germline, CDR1 is MNHNS, CDR2 SASEGT. The CDR3 is 14 residues long. DNA of the CDR3: TGTGCCAGCAGTGACGGGGGGGTATCCTACGAGCAGTACGTC. Its translation is CASSDGGVSYEQYV.

The chain has TRBV19 and TRBJ2-7; perhaps D is TRBD1 or TRBD2 (5 bases each). This CDR3 has 11 residues. V was pared by 5 bases and J by 4 bases, with 6 bases between. Germline CDR1 is LNHDA and CDR2 is SQIVND (reference sequence). The CDR3 DNA reads as TGTGCCAGTAGTGGGGGTTACGAGCAGTACGTC. This encodes CASSGGYEQYV.

CDR3 DNA: TGTGCCAGCAGTTTAGGGTTTTCACCCCTCCACTTT. Protein product: CASSLGFSPLHF. This rearrangement joins TRBV27 to TRBJ1-6; D is ambiguous. This CDR3 has 12 amino acids. The germline V gene encodes CDR1 MNHEY and CDR2 SMNVEV (reference sequence). V shed 2 bases and J shed 9 bases, with 5 bases lying between them.

This rearrangement joins TRBV11-2 to TRBJ1-3; D possibly corresponds to TRBD1 (5 bases). Trimming removed 4 bases at V and 4 bases at J, with 14 bases between. The CDR3 is 15 residues long. The germline V gene has CDR1 SGHAT and CDR2 FQNNGV. The CDR3 reads CASSSSRVLGNTIYF. Here the CDR3 DNA reads TGTGCCAGCAGCTCGTCCAGGGTTCTAGGAAACACCATATATTTT.

V is TRBV7-8 and J is TRBJ1-1; possibly TRBD1 for D (5 bases). The CDR3 runs 18 residues. Germline V gives CDR1 SGHVS, CDR2 FQNEAQ. V was shortened by 0 bases and J by 11 bases, with 28 bases between the two germline ends. Here the CDR3 reads CASSLATGGTVGRGTAFF. As DNA, the CDR3 is TGTGCCAGCAGCTTAGCGACCGGTGGGACTGTTGGTCGAGGTACGGCTTTCTTT. Full variable domain (outside the CDR3, taken from reference TRBV7-8 and TRBJ1-1): GAGVSQSPRYKVAKRGQDVALRCDPISGHVSLFWYQQALGQGPEFLTYFQNEAQLDKSGLPSDRFFAERPEGSVSTLKIQRTQQEDSAVYLCASSLATGGTVGRGTAFFGQGTRLTVV.

The count of this clone is one. The chain combines TRBV4-2 with TRBJ2-1, with 7 bases lining up with TRBD1. CDR1 LGHNA and CDR2 YNFKEQ come from the germline V gene. CDR3 length: 14 residues. V was clipped by 3 bases and J by 6 bases; unmatched bases: 5. The CDR3 bases are TGTGCCAGCAGCCACGCGACAGGGAGCAATGAGCAGTTCTTC. Amino acid sequence: CASSHATGSNEQFF.

The chain combines TRBV2 with TRBJ1-1; D may be TRBD1 (5 bases). CDR1 and CDR2 (germline): SNHLY, FYNNEI. The CDR3 spans 11 residues. The V end was cut by 3 bases, the J end by 7 bases, with 6 bases between. The CDR3 region is CASSDTGEAFF. CDR3 nucleotide sequence: TGTGCCAGCAGTGATACAGGTGAAGCTTTCTTT.

The chain links TRBV7-6 to TRBJ2-7; TRBD2 matches 7 bases. The V segment lost 5 bases and the J segment 3 bases; nucleotides outside the gene matches: 4. Per the germline V gene, CDR1 is SGHVS and CDR2 is FNYEAQ. This CDR3 region has 13 residues. CDR3 region: CASSPQRGYEQYF. DNA for the CDR3: TGTGCCAGCAGCCCCCAGCGGGGCTACGAGCAGTACTTC.

This clone was counted a few times. The chain is built from TRBV9 and TRBJ2-6; TRBD2 agrees at 7 bases. The CDR3 contains 16 residues. CDR1 and CDR2 (germline): SGDLS, YYNGEE. Germline trimming cut 2 bases from V and 3 bases from J; bases unmatched to any gene: 5. The CDR3 region has the DNA TGTGCCAGCAGCGTTACAGCGGGATATGGGGCCAACGTCCTGACTTTC. This translates into CASSVTAGYGANVLTF.

This clone was recorded only once. The chain has TRBV2 and TRBJ2-4; D is possibly TRBD2 (7 bases). The V and J ends lost 2 bases and 0 bases respectively, with 14 bases between them. Germline V gives CDR1 SNHLY, CDR2 FYNNEI. The CDR3 totals 17 residues. CDR3 residues: CASSEWGGLLAKNIQYF. The CDR3, as DNA: TGTGCCAGCAGTGAATGGGGGGGGCTACTAGCCAAAAACATTCAGTACTTC.

V is TRBV7-9 and J is TRBJ2-7; D is undetermined. Germline V gene lookup returns CDR1 SEHNR and CDR2 FQNEAQ (reference sequence). This CDR3 is built from 13 residues. Trimming stripped 1 base from V and 3 bases from J, with 7 bases between. Written as DNA, the CDR3 is TGTGCCAGCAGCTTAGATGTGCGCTACGAGCAGTACTTC. Protein sequence: CASSLDVRYEQYF.

The rearrangement links TRBV6-5 to TRBJ2-3; 7 bases are a match to TRBD1. Germline-derived CDR1 and CDR2 are MNHEY and SVGAGI. There are 13 residues in the CDR3. V lost 8 bases, J lost 2 bases, and 4 bases stayed unmatched. The CDR3 reads CASAQGTTDTQYF. For the CDR3, the DNA is TGTGCCAGCGCACAGGGGACCACAGATACGCAGTATTTT.

The genes are TRBV9 and TRBJ2-3; tentative D call: TRBD2 (6 bases). CDR1 and CDR2 from the germline V gene are SGDLS and YYNGEE. The CDR3 is made up of 20 amino acids. V lost 3 bases, J lost 3 bases, and 29 bases lay in between. The CDR3 protein is CASSGLLTKRAGQTTDTQYF. DNA of the CDR3: TGTGCCAGCAGCGGACTCCTTACGAAAAGAGCGGGCCAGACGACAGATACGCAGTATTTT.

The chain links TRBV27 to TRBJ1-2; D remains unclear. The CDR3 contains 13 residues. V shed 2 bases and J shed 2 bases, with 6 bases lying between them. CDR1 and CDR2 from the germline V gene are MNHEY and SMNVEV (reference sequence). The CDR3 region is CASSLTVNYGYTF. The CDR3, as DNA: TGTGCCAGCAGTTTAACGGTAAACTATGGCTACACCTTC.

This chain joins TRBV6-5 and TRBJ2-1, with 7 bases aligning to TRBD2. V gave up 0 bases and J gave up 2 bases; unmatched junction bases: 4. Germline V gene sequence: CDR1 MNHEY, CDR2 SVGAGI. The CDR3 contains 16 residues. CDR3 sequence reads: CASSYSSGGPYNEQFF. The CDR3 DNA follows: TGTGCCAGCAGTTACTCCTCGGGGGGACCCTACAATGAGCAGTTCTTC.

The chain combines TRBV5-1 with TRBJ2-7; 7 bases match TRBD2. The germline V gene has CDR1 SGHRS and CDR2 YFSETQ. J lost 3 bases, V lost 5 bases, and 8 bases had no gene match. The CDR3 is made up of 14 amino acids. DNA for the CDR3: TGCGCCAGCAGGGCAACGGGGGGAATCTACGAGCAGTACTTC. Residues: CASRATGGIYEQYF.

CDR3 sequence reads: CASSLGTGGFQPQHF. The CDR3 nucleotides read TGTGCCAGCAGCTTGGGGACAGGGGGCTTCCAGCCCCAGCATTTT. This chain joins TRBV7-2 and TRBJ1-5; TRBD1 matches at 12 bases. Germline V gives CDR1 SGHTA, CDR2 FQGNSA. This CDR3 spans 15 amino acids. Trimming removed 3 bases from V and 7 bases from J; junction bases left unmatched: 4.

Only one count was recorded for this clone. The CDR3 loop reads CASTGYFYEQYV. The CDR3 DNA reads as TGTGCCAGTACAGGTTATTTTTACGAGCAGTACGTC. The chain is built from TRBV6-1 and TRBJ2-7, with a possible D match to TRBD1 (5 bases). V was shortened by 9 bases and J by 4 bases, with 13 bases between the two germline ends. In germline, CDR1 is MNHNS, CDR2 SASEGT. The CDR3 extends over 12 amino acids.

This chain connects TRBV15 to TRBJ1-4; no firm D call. The CDR3 consists of 15 residues. CDR1 is LNHNV, CDR2 YYDKDF, per germline (reference sequence). Deletions cut 0 bases from V and 0 bases from J, with 5 bases between. The CDR3 region is CATSRDLTTNEKLFF. The CDR3 DNA follows: TGTGCCACCAGCAGAGATTTGACAACTAATGAAAAACTGTTTTTT.